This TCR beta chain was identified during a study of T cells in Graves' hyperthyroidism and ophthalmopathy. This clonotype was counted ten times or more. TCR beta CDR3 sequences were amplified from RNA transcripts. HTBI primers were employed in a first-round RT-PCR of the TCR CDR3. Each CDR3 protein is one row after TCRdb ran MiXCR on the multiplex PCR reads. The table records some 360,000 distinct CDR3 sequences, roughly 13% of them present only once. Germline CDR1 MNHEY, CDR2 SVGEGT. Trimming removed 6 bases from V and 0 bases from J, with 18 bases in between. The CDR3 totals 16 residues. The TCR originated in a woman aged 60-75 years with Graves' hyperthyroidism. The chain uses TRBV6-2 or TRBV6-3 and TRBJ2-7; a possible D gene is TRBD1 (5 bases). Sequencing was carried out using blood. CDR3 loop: CASSAPLGANSYEQYF. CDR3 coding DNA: TGTGCCAGCAGCGCCCCTTTAGGGGCCAACTCCTACGAGCAGTACTTC.